A selection of T cell receptor beta chains follows, all from one sample in a study of shared clonotypes between healthy human individuals. The table came from immunoSEQ multiplex PCR; TCRdb's copy has only in-frame clones and leaves some out. The data contain around 2.1 million clones, 85% to 95% of them seen just once; the ten biggest clones take up around 1.7%. Specimen: naive CD8+ T cells from PBMCs. The receptors stem from a man between 18 and 35 years old in good health. Some clones in this sample may be carry-over from other donors' samples. Both conserved end residues are part of each CDR3. Each record gives: clone size, D gene, V gene, J gene, CDR3 DNA, CDR3 protein. D genes are given only for firm matches. The size of a clone is reported for some rows only, either as once, few or many, or as a class for expanded clones.

>.|.|TRBV29-1|TRBJ2-1
TGCAGCGCCCTGCTCGGTTCTGGTGAGCAGTTCTTC
CSALLGSGEQFF
>.|.|TRBV4-3|TRBJ2-3
TGCGCCAGCAGCCAAGATCAATGGACCACAGATACGCAGTATTTT
CASSQDQWTTDTQYF
>.|.|TRBV7-9|TRBJ2-1
TGTGCCAGCAGCTTAAACAAGGGAGACAATGAGCAGTTCTTC
CASSLNKGDNEQFF
>.|.|TRBV9|TRBJ2-7
TGTGCCAGCAGCGTAGGGGGACAATCTCACGAGCAGTACTTC
CASSVGGQSHEQYF
>once|TRBD1|TRBV5-5|TRBJ2-7
TGTGCCAGCAGCTTCCCGGGACAGGGGGTGTACGAGCAGTACTTC
CASSFPGQGVYEQYF
>.|.|TRBV2|TRBJ1-2
TGTGCCAGCAGGGACGACCGGGCACCCGAAAGCTATGGCTACACCTTC
CASRDDRAPESYGYTF
>.|.|TRBV7-8|TRBJ2-2
TGTGCCAGCAGCTTAGGTTGGGAGACAGTGAACACCGGGGAGCTGTTTTTT
CASSLGWETVNTGELFF
>.|.|TRBV4-1|TRBJ2-7
TGCGCCAGCAGCCACCCGGTTGGCAGCTACGAGCAGTACTTC
CASSHPVGSYEQYF
>.|.|TRBV11-2|TRBJ2-1
TGTGCCAGCAGCTTGGGATTCAATGAGCAGTTCTTC
CASSLGFNEQFF
>.|.|TRBV7-3|TRBJ2-7
TGTGCCAGCAGCTTACAGGCGACAGGAGCCTACGAGCAGTACTTC
CASSLQATGAYEQYF
>.|.|TRBV30|TRBJ2-2
TGTGCCTTAAGGATGGGGGAGCTGTTTTTT
CALRMGELFF
>.|TRBD2|TRBV6-5|TRBJ2-1
TGTGCCAGCAGTCCTAGCGGTAACTCCTACAATGAGCAGTTCTTC
CASSPSGNSYNEQFF
>.|TRBD2|TRBV9|TRBJ2-1
TGTGCCAGCAGGAGACTAGCGGGGACCTACAATGAGCAGTTCTTC
CASRRLAGTYNEQFF
>once|.|TRBV7-9|TRBJ1-4
TGTGCCAGCAGCTTCGCCGGCCGGGGTGAAAAACTGTTTTTT
CASSFAGRGEKLFF
>.|.|TRBV6-6|TRBJ1-1
TGTGCCAGCAGTCCCCGGGAAACCCGAGCTTTCTTT
CASSPRETRAFF
>.|TRBD1|TRBV11-2|TRBJ2-1
TGTGCCAGCAGCCGGACAGGGCCCTACAATGAGCAGTTCTTC
CASSRTGPYNEQFF
>.|TRBD2|TRBV6-5|TRBJ2-1
TGTGCCAGCAGTTTTGCGACTAGCGGGAGCTGGGAGCAGTTCTTC
CASSFATSGSWEQFF
>.|.|TRBV21-1|TRBJ1-3
TGTGCCAGCAGATTACCCACAGGTTTCTCTGGAAACACCATATATTTT
CASRLPTGFSGNTIYF
>.|TRBD2|TRBV15|TRBJ2-3
TGTGCCACCAGCAGCGGACTAGCGGGAGGCCGGGAGTATTTT
CATSSGLAGGREYF
>.|TRBD1|TRBV7-9|TRBJ2-2
TGTGCCAGCAGCTTAGGACAGGGCGGTTCGGCCGGGGAGCTGTTTTTT
CASSLGQGGSAGELFF
>.|.|TRBV27|TRBJ2-7
TGTGCCAGCAGTTTACGGGAGACGTCCTACGAGCAGTACTTC
CASSLRETSYEQYF
>.|.|TRBV7-9|TRBJ1-5
TGTGCCAGCAGCTTAACGGGGGCGGGCCAGCCCCAGCATTTT
CASSLTGAGQPQHF
>.|TRBD1|TRBV4-1|TRBJ1-2
TGCGCCAGCAGCCAAGATCCCGGGACAGGCGGGTTTGGGTATGGCTACACCTTC
CASSQDPGTGGFGYGYTF
>.|.|TRBV4-3|TRBJ2-3
TGCGCCAGCAGCCAAGTTGTCGTCAGTTCTAGCACAGATACGCAGTATTTT
CASSQVVVSSSTDTQYF
>.|.|TRBV28|TRBJ1-1
TGTGCCAGCAGTTTATTGGACAACTCTGAAGCTTTCTTT
CASSLLDNSEAFF
>.|.|TRBV4-1|TRBJ1-1
TGCGCCAGCAGGGAGAACACTGAAGCTTTCTTT
CASRENTEAFF
>.|.|TRBV9|TRBJ2-2
TGTGCCAGTTCTTCCCCTGACACCGGGGAGCTGTTTTTT
CASSSPDTGELFF
>.|.|TRBV9|TRBJ2-5
TGTGCCAGCAGCGTAGCGGGAAGGCAAGAGACCCAGTACTTC
CASSVAGRQETQYF
>.|.|TRBV2|TRBJ1-2
TGTGCCAGCAGCCAGGACTATGGCTACACCTTC
CASSQDYGYTF
>.|.|TRBV18|TRBJ1-1
TGTGCCAGCTCACCACCCGGGCCAATGAACACTGAAGCTTTCTTT
CASSPPGPMNTEAFF
>.|TRBD1|TRBV29-1|TRBJ1-5
TGCAGCGTTTCGGACAGGGGAGATAGCAATCAGCCCCAGCATTTT
CSVSDRGDSNQPQHF
>.|TRBD1|TRBV30|TRBJ1-1
TGTGCCTGGAGTGTAAGTGGACAGGGCTACACTGAAGCTTTCTTT
CAWSVSGQGYTEAFF